The sequence of this T cell receptor beta chain was determined in a study of blood T cell repertoires in COVID-19. Study overall: Acute and convalescent COVID-19 samples came from the United States, Italy and Spain. Nucleic acid was either cDNA or gDNA, and it came from T cells, B-cell-depleted T cells, or PBMCs.

Here immunoSEQ multiplex PCR was the method, and the copy in TCRdb shows in-frame clones only, minus some. The sample yields 150,000 to 200,000 clones, roughly 80% seen once. The receptor was derived from a woman of 80 years or more with acute or convalescent COVID-19. Input material: peripheral blood.

The DNA of the CDR3 is TGTGCCAGCAGTGGCAATGTCGAGCAGTACTTC. Translating gives CASSGNVEQYF. The V gene is TRBV3-1 (or the pseudogene TRBV3-2), the J gene TRBJ2-7; D is ambiguous. Trimming pared 6 bases from V and 6 bases from J, leaving 9 bases between. CDR3 length: 11 residues. Germline V CDR1 and CDR2: LGHDT, YNNKEL (reference sequence).